Below, 23 T cell receptor beta chains from the same sample are listed, as sequenced in a study of control samples from healthy donors and cancer patients. Profiling relied on immunoSEQ multiplex PCR, and the TCRdb table lists in-frame clones only, not all of them. The table includes roughly 140,000 clones, over 90% detected once. The sequencing sample was made of blood. The receptors derive from a man between 45 and 60 years old in good health.

J is TRBJ2-3 and V is TRBV7-9, with 8 nucleotides matching TRBD2. Unmatched junction bases numbered 5, after V lost 6 bases and J lost 0 bases. CDR1 is SEHNR and CDR2 is FQNEAQ in the germline V gene (reference sequence). CDR3 length: 15 residues. CDR3 bases: TGTGCCAGCAGTCCTCCTAGCGGGAGCACAGATACGCAGTATTTT. It yields the protein CASSPPSGSTDTQYF.

Concerning this clone itself: This sample includes further DNA sequences coding for the same CDR3. The chain has TRBV5-1 and TRBJ2-5; 9 nucleotides agree with TRBD1. Germline V gene data show CDR1 as SGHRS and CDR2 as YFSETQ. After removal of 4 bases from V and 5 bases from J, the junction contained 3 bases not matched to a gene. This CDR3 is 13 amino acids long. CDR3 residues: CASSPGQGETQYF. The CDR3 nucleotides read TGCGCCAGCAGCCCGGGACAGGGTGAGACCCAGTACTTC. Complete variable domain (other parts from reference TRBV5-1 and TRBJ2-5): KAGVTQTPRYLIKTRGQQVTLSCSPISGHRSVSWYQQTPGQGLQFLFEYFSETQRNKGNFPGRFSGRQFSNSRSEMNVSTLELGDSALYLCASSPGQGETQYFGPGTRLLVL.

J is TRBJ2-7 and V is TRBV5-1, with D possibly matching TRBD2 (5 bases). The CDR3 sequence is 17 residues long. Germline V gene sequence: CDR1 SGHRS, CDR2 YFSETQ. Trimming took off 4 bases at V and 0 bases at J, with 20 bases between the two ends. CDR3 nucleotide sequence: TGCGCCAGCAGCGACTACCCGAGGCAGTCCGCCTCCTACGAGCAGTACTTC. Translated, it gives CASSDYPRQSASYEQYF.

V and J are TRBV6-5 and TRBJ2-7; 8 bases map to TRBD2. Germline loops: CDR1 MNHEY, CDR2 SVGAGI. The CDR3 runs to 15 residues. With V trimmed by 9 bases and J by 2 bases, 12 bases remained unmatched. CDR3 bases: TGTGCCAGTTGCCCATGGACTAGCCGTACCTACGAGCAGTACTTC. It translates to CASCPWTSRTYEQYF.

V usage is TRBV19 and J usage is TRBJ2-1; no clear D. V lost 5 bases to trimming and J lost 6 bases, with 14 bases between them. Germline CDR1 is LNHDA and CDR2 is SQIVND (reference sequence). This CDR3 region has 14 residues. The CDR3 DNA follows: TGTGCCAGTAGTCCGCTGATTCCTGGCAATGAGCAGTTCTTC. Its translation: CASSPLIPGNEQFF.

The chain has TRBV7-9 and TRBJ1-2, with 7 bases lining up with TRBD1. J gave up 6 bases and V 4 bases, and 5 bases lay outside the gene matches. This CDR3 region has 13 residues. Per the germline V gene, CDR1 is SEHNR and CDR2 is FQNEAQ (reference sequence). The CDR3 spells CASSSTQGNGYTF. CDR3 sequence (DNA): TGTGCCAGCAGCTCAACACAGGGGAATGGCTACACCTTC. Looking up the rest from reference TRBV7-9 and TRBJ1-2 gives the full variable domain: DTGVSQNPRHKITKRGQNVTFRCDPISEHNRLYWYRQTLGQGPEFLTYFQNEAQLEKSRLLSDRFSAERPKGSFSTLEIQRTEQGDSAMYLCASSSTQGNGYTFGSGTRLTVV.

V and J are TRBV21-1 and TRBJ2-1; TRBD2, the D gene given by the table, was not confirmed from the DNA. TRBV21-1 has pseudogene status. The CDR3 is made up of 15 amino acids. Here the CDR3 reads CASSKVGAPDNEQFF. DNA of the CDR3: TGTGCCAGCAGCAAAGTTGGAGCACCAGACAATGAGCAGTTCTTC.

The rearrangement links TRBV18 to TRBJ2-5; D perhaps matches TRBD2 (5 bases). The ends were cut back, 2 bases at V and 4 bases at J, with 11 bases in the middle. The germline CDR1 and CDR2 sequences are KGHSH and LQKENI. The CDR3 has 14 amino acids. CDR3 DNA sequence: TGTGCCAGCTCACCATCCGGGGAGAGAGAGACCCAGTACTTC. It codes for CASSPSGERETQYF.

This clone came up a few times. The chain employs TRBV20-1 and TRBJ2-2, with TRBD1 as a possible D gene (6 bases). Trimming left V 3 bases short and J 2 bases short, with 10 bases between. CDR3 length equals 14 residues. CDR1 and CDR2 (germline): DFQATT, SNEGSKA (reference sequence). CDR3 sequence: CSASHRANTGELFF. In DNA form, the CDR3 reads TGCAGTGCTAGTCACAGGGCTAACACCGGGGAGCTGTTTTTT.

The chain couples TRBV6-4 to TRBJ1-5; D gene ambiguous. Germline V CDR1 and CDR2: MRHNA, SNTAGT. The CDR3 sequence is 14 residues long. V dropped 4 bases and J dropped 2 bases, with 9 bases sitting between them. The CDR3 region has the DNA TGTGCCAGCAGTGCGTCCCCAGGCAATCAGCCCCAGCATTTT. Protein: CASSASPGNQPQHF.

The rearrangement links TRBV9 to TRBJ2-5, with 9 positions matching TRBD2. V was clipped by 0 bases and J by 5 bases; unmatched bases: 2. Per germline, CDR1 SGDLS and CDR2 YYNGEE. This CDR3 is built from 14 residues. Here the CDR3 DNA reads TGTGCCAGCAGCGTAGGAAGCGGGAGGGAGACCCAGTACTTC. This translates into CASSVGSGRETQYF.

V is TRBV19 and J is TRBJ2-5; 7 positions match TRBD2. This CDR3 spans 14 amino acids. Trimming removed 3 bases from V and 2 bases from J; junction bases left unmatched: 3. In germline, CDR1 is LNHDA, CDR2 SQIVND (reference sequence). CDR3 protein: CASSMLGLQETQYF. As DNA, the CDR3 is TGTGCCAGTAGTATGCTGGGACTACAAGAGACCCAGTACTTC.

The chain has TRBV19 and TRBJ1-2; D is possibly TRBD1 (5 bases). Germline CDR1 LNHDA, CDR2 SQIVND (reference sequence). Trimming took 6 bases from V and 5 from J, leaving 7 bases between them. The CDR3 totals 11 residues. CDR3 protein: CASRGEYGYTF. CDR3 DNA sequence: TGTGCCAGTAGGGGGGAATATGGCTACACCTTC.

V and J are TRBV29-1 and TRBJ2-2; D might be TRBD1 (5 bases). Trimming took off 5 bases at V and 4 bases at J, with 14 bases between the two ends. The CDR3 consists of 14 residues. The germline V gene has CDR1 SQVTM and CDR2 ANQGSEA. The CDR3 spells CSVSTVRSTGELFF. The CDR3 DNA reads as TGCAGCGTTTCGACAGTTCGATCCACCGGGGAGCTGTTTTTT.

This clone came up once. J is TRBJ1-2 and V is TRBV5-6; D not certain. CDR3 length: 15 residues. The germline V and J ends were trimmed by 1 base and 2 bases, with 12 bases remaining between them. Germline CDR1 is SGHDT and CDR2 is YYEEEE. CDR3 DNA: TGTGCCAGCAGCTTGCGACGGCGGGCGAACTATGGCTACACCTTC. As protein: CASSLRRRANYGYTF. Full variable domain (outside the CDR3, taken from reference TRBV5-6 and TRBJ1-2): DAGVTQSPTHLIKTRGQQVTLRCSPKSGHDTVSWYQQALGQGPQFIFQYYEEEERQRGNFPDRFSGHQFPNYSSELNVNALLLGDSALYLCASSLRRRANYGYTFGSGTRLTVV.

The CDR3 bases are TGTGCCAGCAGCGTAGAGAACTCTGGAAACACCATATATTTT. The encoded protein is CASSVENSGNTIYF. The chain joins TRBV9 to TRBJ1-3, with D hard to call. Germline loops: CDR1 SGDLS, CDR2 YYNGEE. The CDR3 length is 14 residues. V dropped 0 bases and J dropped 0 bases, with 4 bases sitting between them. The whole variable domain, filled in from reference TRBV9 and TRBJ1-3, reads DSGVTQTPKHLITATGQRVTLRCSPRSGDLSVYWYQQSLDQGLQFLIQYYNGEERAKGNILERFSAQQFPDLHSELNLSSLELGDSALYFCASSVENSGNTIYFGEGSWLTVV.

This chain connects TRBV19 to TRBJ1-1; D possibly corresponds to TRBD1 (5 bases). Germline-derived CDR1 and CDR2 are LNHDA and SQIVND (reference sequence). The CDR3 contains 13 residues. V was cut by 6 bases and J by 2 bases, with 10 bases left in between. CDR3 DNA sequence: TGTGCCAGTAGGACCCGGGACAACACTGAAGCTTTCTTT. It yields the protein CASRTRDNTEAFF.

The gene calls are TRBV6-5 and TRBJ2-7; D is uncertain. Germline V gene sequence: CDR1 MNHEY, CDR2 SVGAGI. The CDR3 is 13 residues long. The V gene lost 8 bases and the J gene lost 2 bases, with 13 bases spanning the gap. In DNA, the CDR3 is TGTGCCAGCGGGCTCTACCAAGCCTACGAGCAGTACTTC. It yields the protein CASGLYQAYEQYF.

The chain uses TRBV7-9 and TRBJ2-3; D unclear. CDR1 is SEHNR, CDR2 FQNEAQ, per germline (reference sequence). The CDR3 runs to 11 residues. The ends were cut back, 5 bases at V and 4 bases at J, with 4 bases in the middle. CDR3 residues: CASSPADTQYF. In DNA form, the CDR3 reads TGTGCCAGCAGCCCAGCAGATACGCAGTATTTT.

CDR3 loop: CATSTSNTEAFF. In DNA form, the CDR3 reads TGTGCCACCAGTACCTCGAACACTGAAGCTTTCTTT. This rearrangement joins TRBV15 to TRBJ1-1; no clear D. CDR1 and CDR2 from the germline V gene are LNHNV and YYDKDF (reference sequence). Trimming left V 6 bases short and J 1 base short, with 6 bases between. CDR3 length equals 12 residues.

The genes are TRBV27 and TRBJ1-6; D perhaps matches TRBD1 (6 bases). CDR1 and CDR2 from the germline V gene are MNHEY and SMNVEV (reference sequence). V dropped 11 bases and J dropped 3 bases, with 11 bases sitting between them. The CDR3 runs 13 residues. The CDR3 loop reads CAARGYYNSPLHF. CDR3 bases: TGTGCCGCGAGGGGGTACTATAATTCACCCCTCCACTTT.

V gene TRBV7-6 combines with J gene TRBJ2-2; D may correspond to TRBD1 or TRBD2 (5 bases each). CDR3 length equals 16 residues. Looked up from germline, CDR1 is SGHVS and CDR2 is FNYEAQ. Trimming shortened V by 6 bases and J by 3 bases, and 17 bases separated the two germline ends. The CDR3 nucleotides read TGTGCCAGCAGTGCCGGGACCATTCTACACACCGGGGAGCTGTTTTTT. Amino acid sequence: CASSAGTILHTGELFF.

The genes are TRBV11-2 and TRBJ2-1; 8 bases agree with TRBD2. Germline CDR1 is SGHAT and CDR2 is FQNNGV. With V trimmed by 6 bases and J by 8 bases, 15 bases remained unmatched. The CDR3 is made up of 16 amino acids. The CDR3 DNA reads as TGTGCCAGCAGTCCGATCGGAAGGACTAGCATCTATGAGCAGTTCTTC. Protein sequence: CASSPIGRTSIYEQFF. The full variable domain, completed using reference TRBV11-2 and TRBJ2-1, is EAGVAQSPRYKIIEKRQSVAFWCNPISGHATLYWYQQILGQGPKLLIQFQNNGVVDDSQLPKDRFSAERLKGVDSTLKIQPAKLEDSAVYLCASSPIGRTSIYEQFFGPGTRLTVL.